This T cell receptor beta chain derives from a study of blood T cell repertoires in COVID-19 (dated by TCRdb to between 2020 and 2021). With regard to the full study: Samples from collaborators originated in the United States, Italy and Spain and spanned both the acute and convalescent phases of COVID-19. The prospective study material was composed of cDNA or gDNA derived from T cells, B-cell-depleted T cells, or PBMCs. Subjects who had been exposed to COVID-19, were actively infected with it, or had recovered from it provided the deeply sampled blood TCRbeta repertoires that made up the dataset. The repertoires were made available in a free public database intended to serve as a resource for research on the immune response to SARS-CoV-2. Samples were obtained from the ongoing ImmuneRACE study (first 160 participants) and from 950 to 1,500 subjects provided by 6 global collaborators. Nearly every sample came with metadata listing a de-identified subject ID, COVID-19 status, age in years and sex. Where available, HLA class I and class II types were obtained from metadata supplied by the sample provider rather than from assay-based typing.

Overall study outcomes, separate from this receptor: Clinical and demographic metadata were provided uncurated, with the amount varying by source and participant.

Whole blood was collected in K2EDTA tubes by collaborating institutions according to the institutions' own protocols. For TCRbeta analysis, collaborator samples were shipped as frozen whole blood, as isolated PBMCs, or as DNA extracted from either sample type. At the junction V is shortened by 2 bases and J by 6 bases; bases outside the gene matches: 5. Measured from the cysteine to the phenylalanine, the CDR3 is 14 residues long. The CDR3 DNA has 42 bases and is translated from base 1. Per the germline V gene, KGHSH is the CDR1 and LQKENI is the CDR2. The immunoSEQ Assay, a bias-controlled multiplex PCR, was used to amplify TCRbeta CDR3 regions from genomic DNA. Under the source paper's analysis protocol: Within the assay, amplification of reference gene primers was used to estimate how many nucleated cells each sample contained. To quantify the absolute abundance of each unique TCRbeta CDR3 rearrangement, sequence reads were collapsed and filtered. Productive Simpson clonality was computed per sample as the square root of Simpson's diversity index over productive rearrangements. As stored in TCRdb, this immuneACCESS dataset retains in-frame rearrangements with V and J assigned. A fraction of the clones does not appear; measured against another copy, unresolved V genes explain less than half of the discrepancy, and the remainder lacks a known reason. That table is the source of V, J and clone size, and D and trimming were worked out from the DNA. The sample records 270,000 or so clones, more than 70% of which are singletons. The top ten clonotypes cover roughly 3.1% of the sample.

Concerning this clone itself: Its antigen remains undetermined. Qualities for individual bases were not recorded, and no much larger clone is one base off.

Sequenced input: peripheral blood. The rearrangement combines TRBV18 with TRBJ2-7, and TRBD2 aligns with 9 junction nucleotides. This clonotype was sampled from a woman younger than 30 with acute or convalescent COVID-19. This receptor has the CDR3 CASSPSGTSSEQYF. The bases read TGTGCCAGCTCACCATCCGGGACTAGCTCCGAGCAGTACTTC.